This passage covers 25 T cell receptor beta chains from one sample sequenced in a study of blood T cells in healthy people across ages. Primed by a sample-barcoded 5' primer and a J-beta primer mix, a second PCR proceeded for roughly 6 to 12 cycles. TCRdb reprocessed the 5' RACE reads via MiXCR and lists one record per CDR3 protein. The table lists fewer than 1,200,000 distinct CDR3 sequences, roughly a quarter of them singletons. These records were also assigned to another study, of T cells of mothers and their children.

Sequencing was performed on blood. The receptor set was obtained from a girl aged 2 to 10 in good health.

V gene TRBV6-1 combines with J gene TRBJ1-1; perhaps TRBD1 as D (6 bases). This CDR3 has 14 residues. Trimming left V 7 bases short and J 3 bases short, with 15 bases between. Germline values: CDR1 MNHNS, CDR2 SASEGT. This chain's CDR3 is CASTLQGGDTEAFF. The CDR3 nucleotides read TGTGCCAGCACCCTACAGGGAGGCGACACTGAAGCTTTCTTT.

This clonotype was recorded at least ten times. This rearrangement joins TRBV24-1 to TRBJ2-3, with D unresolved. Germline-derived CDR1 and CDR2 are KGHDR and SFDVKD. There are 12 residues in the CDR3. Trimming took 1 base from V and 4 from J, leaving 2 bases between them. This CDR3 reads CATSDFPDTQYF. CDR3 DNA sequence: TGTGCCACCAGTGATTTCCCAGATACGCAGTATTTT.

The sample holds a few counts of this clonotype. The chain has TRBV28 and TRBJ1-5; no definite D call. The CDR3 totals 12 residues. CDR1 is MDHEN and CDR2 is SYDVKM in the germline V gene. V was pared by 6 bases and J by 7 bases, with 10 bases between. Here the CDR3 DNA reads TGTGCCAGCAGGGACGAGGGACAGCCCCAGCATTTT. It encodes CASRDEGQPQHF.

This clonotype was counted only a few times. The chain is built from TRBV2 and TRBJ2-5; TRBD2 matches at 7 bases. TRBJ2-1 explains the end of the DNA better; the J call may be wrong. Germline V gene data show CDR1 as SNHLY and CDR2 as FYNNEI. The CDR3 extends over 13 amino acids. CDR3: CAVRGGDGNEQFF. CDR3 in DNA: TGTGCCGTTCGCGGGGGAGACGGCAATGAGCAGTTCTTC.

The chain is built from TRBV25-1 and TRBJ2-5; possibly TRBD1 for D (6 bases). Trimming cost V 10 bases and J 3 bases, with 18 bases left between them. The CDR3 has 14 residues. CDR1 and CDR2 from the germline V gene are MGHDK and SYGVNS. CDR3 DNA: TGTGCCACCGGGGCTTTCTCAGGGGAAGAGACCCAGTACTTC. Protein: CATGAFSGEETQYF.

This clonotype showed up just a few times. The V call is TRBV7-9, the J call TRBJ2-1, with 13 positions matching TRBD2. The CDR3 is 16 amino acids. The V segment lost 4 bases and the J segment 7 bases; nucleotides outside the gene matches: 7. Per germline, CDR1 SEHNR and CDR2 FQNEAQ (reference sequence). CDR3 in DNA: TGTGCCAGCAGCTATGAACGGACTAGCGGGGGAAATGAGCAGTTCTTC. This codes for CASSYERTSGGNEQFF.

In this sample, this clonotype turned up a few times. The J gene is TRBJ1-1, the V gene TRBV29-1; no definite D call. CDR3 length equals 13 residues. V was trimmed by 4 bases and J by 5 bases, leaving 14 bases between them. The germline gives CDR1 SQVTM, CDR2 ANQGSEA. The CDR3 is CSVVRRLRTEAFF. The CDR3, as DNA: TGCAGCGTTGTTAGGAGGCTTCGGACTGAAGCTTTCTTT.

The chain carries TRBV6-5 and TRBJ2-5; 11 bases are shared with TRBD2. The J call may be in error: the DNA end matches TRBJ2-1 better. From germline, CDR1 is MNHEY and CDR2 SVGAGI. The CDR3 is made up of 17 amino acids. CDR3 sequence: CASSLVAGGPSLNEQFF. CDR3 coding DNA: TGTGCCAGCAGTTTGGTAGCGGGAGGGCCCTCATTGAATGAGCAGTTCTTC.

The chain combines TRBV15 with TRBJ2-7, with 10 bases that match TRBD2. Germline V gene lookup returns CDR1 LNHNV and CDR2 YYDKDF (reference sequence). V gave up 1 base and J gave up 3 bases; unmatched junction bases: 9. This CDR3 contains 17 residues. CDR3 sequence: CATSRVPTLAGVYEQYF. The CDR3 DNA reads as TGTGCCACCAGCAGAGTTCCGACCCTAGCGGGAGTCTACGAGCAGTACTTC.

V and J are TRBV6-5 and TRBJ2-3; 9 bases fit TRBD2. With V trimmed by 3 bases and J by 6 bases, 16 bases remained unmatched. This CDR3 is 18 amino acids long. The germline CDR1 and CDR2 sequences are MNHEY and SVGAGI. CDR3 region: CASSYRGRATQTLDTQYF. The DNA of the CDR3 is TGTGCCAGCAGTTATCGCGGGAGGGCCACCCAAACCTTGGATACGCAGTATTTT.

The J gene is TRBJ2-5, the V gene TRBV24-1, with D possibly matching TRBD2 (5 bases). The J call may be wrong; the DNA end is better matched by TRBJ2-1. Per the germline V gene, CDR1 is KGHDR and CDR2 is SFDVKD. The CDR3 extends over 12 amino acids. CDR3 sequence (DNA): TGTGCCACCAGTGATTTAAAAGGAGGGCAGTTCTTC. It encodes CATSDLKGGQFF.

The chain is built from TRBV7-8 and TRBJ2-5, with TRBD2 matching 7 bases. The J call may be faulty, since TRBJ2-1 better matches the DNA end. CDR1 and CDR2 from the germline V gene are SGHVS and FQNEAQ. This CDR3 has 16 residues. CDR3 sequence reads: CASSLATSPPNNEQFF. The CDR3 coding sequence is TGTGCCAGCAGCTTGGCGACTAGCCCCCCCAACAATGAGCAGTTCTTC.

In its sample, this clonotype was seen a few times. One end of the junction varies from germline; a read error may be responsible. This chain joins TRBV28 and TRBJ1-2; D unresolved. Germline lookup yields CDR1 MDHEN and CDR2 SYDVKM. This CDR3 is built from 15 residues. CDR3 protein: CASSLPTAVHYGYAF. CDR3 coding DNA: TGTGCCAGCAGTTTACCCACGGCGGTCCACTATGGCTACGCCTTC.

The V and J genes are TRBV2 and TRBJ2-5; 9 nucleotides align to TRBD2. CDR1 and CDR2 from the germline V gene are SNHLY and FYNNEI. The J segment lost 1 base and the V segment lost 10 bases, leaving 7 bases of the junction unmatched. The CDR3 sequence is 14 residues long. The CDR3 here is CAIPKRGAQETQYF. Here the CDR3 DNA reads TGTGCCATCCCGAAGCGGGGGGCCCAAGAGACCCAGTACTTC.

The chain joins TRBV5-8 to TRBJ2-3; D possibly corresponds to TRBD2 (6 bases). From germline, CDR1 is SGHTS and CDR2 YDEGEE. The CDR3 totals 18 residues. V lost 3 bases and J lost 3, with 23 bases in between. The CDR3 loop is CASSSFAAGWVETDTQYF. DNA for the CDR3: TGTGCCAGCAGCTCGTTCGCTGCGGGGTGGGTCGAAACAGATACGCAGTATTTT.

This clonotype was counted between two and nine times. V usage is TRBV29-1 and J usage is TRBJ2-5, with D possibly being TRBD2 (5 bases). The end of the DNA is better explained by TRBJ2-7, so the J call may be wrong. Germline lookup yields CDR1 SQVTM and CDR2 ANQGSEA. The CDR3 has 14 amino acids. The chain's CDR3 is CSVALLDAFYEQYF. For the CDR3, the DNA is TGCAGCGTTGCTTTACTAGACGCCTTCTACGAGCAGTACTTC.

The chain recombines TRBV6-1 with TRBJ2-3; 8 nucleotides agree with TRBD1. Germline V gene lookup returns CDR1 MNHNS and CDR2 SASEGT. V dropped 7 bases and J dropped 1; count of bases not matched to a gene: 7. The CDR3 has 15 residues. CDR3: CASISPGQGTDTQYF. The DNA of the CDR3 is TGTGCCAGCATTTCACCGGGACAGGGCACAGATACGCAGTATTTT.

The rearrangement links TRBV7-2 to TRBJ2-5; a weak D match, TRBD1 (5 bases). The end of the DNA is better explained by TRBJ2-7, so the J call may be wrong. Per germline, CDR1 SGHTA and CDR2 FQGNSA. The CDR3 contains 16 residues. For the CDR3, the DNA is TGTGCCAGCAGCTTAGGTGTATCAGGGATCCAGAGCGAGCAGTACTTC. Its protein product is CASSLGVSGIQSEQYF.

This clonotype was picked up a small number of times. The chain uses TRBV29-1 and TRBJ2-5; maybe TRBD2 (5 bases). Per the germline V gene, CDR1 is SQVTM and CDR2 is ANQGSEA. CDR3 length: 12 residues. Trimming cost V 6 bases and J 6 bases, with 14 bases left between them. CDR3 amino acids: CSVVLDFKTQYF. The CDR3 DNA reads as TGCAGCGTCGTACTAGATTTTAAGACCCAGTACTTC.

This clonotype was picked up many times. This rearrangement joins TRBV28 to TRBJ2-7, with D maybe TRBD2 (7 bases). The CDR3 is made up of 13 amino acids. With 6 bases removed from V and 2 bases from J, the gap between germline ends came to 11 bases. Per the germline V gene, CDR1 is MDHEN and CDR2 is SYDVKM. DNA of the CDR3: TGTGCCAGCAGGCCGGGGGGCCCCTACGAGCAGTACTTC. It is translated as CASRPGGPYEQYF.

The CDR3 loop is CSVELGEGGTQYF. The CDR3 coding sequence is TGCAGTGTGGAACTAGGGGAAGGTGGTACGCAGTATTTT. The chain couples TRBV20-1 to TRBJ2-3; perhaps D is TRBD1 or TRBD2 (5 bases each). Germline lookup yields CDR1 DFQATT and CDR2 SNEGSKA (reference sequence). Trimming removed 7 bases at V and 8 bases at J, with 19 bases between. The CDR3 length is 13 residues.

This sequence joins TRBV7-2 and TRBJ2-5; D is unresolved. The end of the DNA aligns better with TRBJ2-7, so the J call may be wrong. Germline CDR1 reads SGHTA; CDR2 reads FQGNSA. The CDR3 is 13 amino acids. Written as DNA, the CDR3 is TGTGCCAGCAGCTCCCAGGTGTTTGGCGAGCAGTACTTC. Encoded protein: CASSSQVFGEQYF.

This chain joins TRBV5-1 and TRBJ2-2; D is possibly TRBD2 (5 bases). The CDR3 has 15 amino acids. The germline CDR1 and CDR2 sequences are SGHRS and YFSETQ. Trimming removed 2 bases at V and 5 bases at J, with 13 bases between. DNA of the CDR3: TGCGCCAGCAGCTTTAGACGGACGGGGACCGGGGAGCTGTTTTTT. Its protein is CASSFRRTGTGELFF.

This clonotype was counted between two and nine times. The chain employs TRBV15 and TRBJ1-1; no firm D call. The CDR3 loop spans 14 amino acids. V lost 1 base, J lost 2 bases, and 8 bases lay in between. Per the germline V gene, CDR1 is LNHNV and CDR2 is YYDKDF (reference sequence). The CDR3 sequence: CATSRGPGNTEAFF. CDR3 nucleotides: TGTGCCACCAGCAGAGGACCGGGAAACACTGAAGCTTTCTTT.

This clonotype was counted only a few times. This chain connects TRBV4-3 to TRBJ1-2, with D unclear. The CDR3 contains 14 residues. The V gene's germline CDR1 is LGHNA and CDR2 YSLEER. Trimming removed 4 bases at V and 4 bases at J, with 13 bases between. CDR3 nucleotides: TGCGCCAGCAGCCCTGACCTAGGCTTCTATGGCTACACCTTC. Its protein is CASSPDLGFYGYTF.